This T cell receptor beta chain comes out of a study of blood T cell repertoires in COVID-19. Study at large: Researchers got acute and convalescent COVID-19 samples from the United States, Italy and Spain.

Germline-derived CDR1 and CDR2 are MNHNS and SASEGT. The V end lost 4 bases, the J end lost 3 bases, and 30 bases lay between the germline ends. The CDR3 has 20 amino acids. In the source study's methods: Estimates of nucleated cell counts were drawn from the amplification of reference gene primers. Some clones are missing from TCRdb's copy, which holds only in-frame ones; the method was immunoSEQ multiplex PCR. Clone size and the V and J calls come from that table; the DNA yielded D and trimming. Here the sample spans 200,000 to 250,000 clones, around 87% being singletons. The chain recombines TRBV6-1 with TRBJ1-2, with D possibly TRBD1 on 6 matching bases. The sequence derives from a woman in her forties or fifties with COVID-19, enrolled during active disease. Source material: peripheral blood. CDR3 region: CASSGQTSGGRTLYHYGYTF. The CDR3 coding sequence is TGTGCCAGCAGTGGGCAAACCTCGGGGGGGCGAACACTTTACCACTATGGCTACACCTTC.